This is a list of T cell receptor beta chains from one sample in a study of cytomegalovirus exposure and HLA in healthy donors. Sequenced by immunoSEQ multiplex PCR; TCRdb stores in-frame clones only, minus some. This table holds under 200,000 clones, 80% found once. Sequencing was carried out using PBMCs. The source of these receptors is a man younger than 40 in good health and CMV-seronegative. CDR3s include the opening cysteine and the closing phenylalanine or tryptophan. The order of the fields is CDR3 length, V gene, D gene, clone size, J gene, CDR3 DNA, CDR3 protein. The D gene is left open where the match is weak. The size of a clone is reported for some rows only, either as once, few or many, or as a class for expanded clones.

15	TRBV28	TRBD1	NA	TRBJ1-3	TGTGCCAGCAGTGGACAGGGGATCTCTGGAAACACCATATATTTT	CASSGQGISGNTIYF
14	TRBV10-2	NA	NA	TRBJ2-4	TGCGCCAGCAGTGGATTTCCCCCGGAAAACATTCAGTACTTC	CASSGFPPENIQYF
13	TRBV19	NA	NA	TRBJ1-6	TGTGCCTCGGGAGGGACGACGAGATCACCCCTCCACTTT	CASGGTTRSPLHF
14	TRBV6-5	TRBD1	NA	TRBJ1-5	TGTGCCAGCAGCCCGGGACAGGTTTATCAGCCCCAGCATTTT	CASSPGQVYQPQHF
16	TRBV5-4	TRBD2	NA	TRBJ2-3	TGTGCCAGCAGCTTACTTGGCGGGGGGGACACAGATACGCAGTATTTT	CASSLLGGGDTDTQYF
12	TRBV21-1	NA	NA	TRBJ2-3	TGTGCCAAAAGGGGGAGCCAAGATACGCAGTATTTT	CAKRGSQDTQYF
9	TRBV29-1	NA	NA	TRBJ2-7	TGCAGTGGAGGGGACGAGCAGTACTTC	CSGGDEQYF
14	TRBV19	NA	NA	TRBJ2-1	TGTGCCAGTAACGCGGTGGGGGGTAGGAATGAGCAGTTCTTC	CASNAVGGRNEQFF
12	TRBV5-1	TRBD1	NA	TRBJ2-7	TGCGCCAGCAGCTTGACAGGGGGCGAGCAGTACTTC	CASSLTGGEQYF
19	TRBV7-9	TRBD1	NA	TRBJ1-4	TGTGCCAGCAGCTCGCCTTGGGACAGGGCCTGGGAAACTAATGAAAAACTGTTTTTT	CASSSPWDRAWETNEKLFF
13	TRBV7-9	NA	NA	TRBJ2-7	TGTGCCAGCAGCCGAAGGGAGGCCTACGAGCAGTACTTC	CASSRREAYEQYF
13	TRBV30	TRBD1	once	TRBJ1-1	TGTGCCTGGAGGGGACAGGGGAACACTGAAGCTTTCTTT	CAWRGQGNTEAFF
14	TRBV10-2	NA	NA	TRBJ1-5	TGCGCCAGCAGTGAATCCGGGGGGAGGCAGCCCCAGCATTTT	CASSESGGRQPQHF
12	TRBV4-1	NA	NA	TRBJ1-1	TGCGCCGTCAGTCAGGTAGGCACTGAAGCTTTCTTT	CAVSQVGTEAFF